This T cell receptor (beta chain) was found in a study of T cells in Graves' hyperthyroidism and ophthalmopathy. Absence of ophthalmopathy progression within 18 months defined stable Graves' hyperthyroidism. Hyperthyroidism was newly diagnosed in patients aged 18 to 65 (duration under 2 months). Uncontrolled infection, other autoimmune disease, pregnancy or lactation excluded patients. Findings and caveats of the study: A model using 13 V-J features told ophthalmopathy apart from stable hyperthyroidism.

Amplified TCR beta CDR3 regions derived from RNA transcripts. The HTBI primer set drove a first-round RT-PCR of the TCR CDR3. TCRdb re-called the multiplex PCR reads with MiXCR, one entry per CDR3 protein. The sample lists about 95,000 distinct CDR3 sequences; about 40% were seen once. For this clonotype: Its cognate antigen is unknown.

This CDR3 comprises 10 residues. V lost 6 bases and J 8 bases, leaving 2 bases between the germline ends. Germline V CDR1 and CDR2: SGHDN, FVKESK. Sequences were obtained from peripheral blood or thyroid tissue (not recorded which). The V call is TRBV14, the J call TRBJ2-6; D unclear. The TCR sequence derives from a woman in her 30s with Graves' hyperthyroidism. CDR3 coding DNA: TGTGCCAGCAGGCCCAACGTCCTGACTTTC. Translated: CASRPNVLTF. The variable domain in full, with the rest retrieved from reference TRBV14 and TRBJ2-6, is EAGVTQFPSHSVIEKGQTVTLRCDPISGHDNLYWYRRVMGKEIKFLLHFVKESKQDESGMPNNRFLAERTGGTYSTLKVQPAELEDSGVYFCASRPNVLTFGAGSRLTVL.